This record looks at one T cell receptor beta chain sequence and its context. This entry belongs to a study of T cells in localized non-small cell lung cancer. The repertoire was sequenced with immunoSEQ multiplex PCR; TCRdb's copy has only in-frame clones and lacks some. The repertoire holds more than 70,000 clones, with just under 85% as singletons. The length of the CDR3 is 15 residues. Trimming at V came to 6 bases and at J to 7 bases, leaving 9 bases not matched to a gene. Germline assignment: CDR1 KGHSH and CDR2 LQKENI. The TCR was taken from a man aged 35 to 69 with stage I lung adenocarcinoma. V is TRBV18 and J is TRBJ2-1, with 10 positions matching TRBD1. The starting material was peripheral blood, obtained before any cancer treatment. The CDR3 protein is CASSRDRGYANEQFF. CDR3 sequence (DNA): TGTGCCAGCTCCCGGGACAGGGGTTATGCAAATGAGCAGTTCTTC.